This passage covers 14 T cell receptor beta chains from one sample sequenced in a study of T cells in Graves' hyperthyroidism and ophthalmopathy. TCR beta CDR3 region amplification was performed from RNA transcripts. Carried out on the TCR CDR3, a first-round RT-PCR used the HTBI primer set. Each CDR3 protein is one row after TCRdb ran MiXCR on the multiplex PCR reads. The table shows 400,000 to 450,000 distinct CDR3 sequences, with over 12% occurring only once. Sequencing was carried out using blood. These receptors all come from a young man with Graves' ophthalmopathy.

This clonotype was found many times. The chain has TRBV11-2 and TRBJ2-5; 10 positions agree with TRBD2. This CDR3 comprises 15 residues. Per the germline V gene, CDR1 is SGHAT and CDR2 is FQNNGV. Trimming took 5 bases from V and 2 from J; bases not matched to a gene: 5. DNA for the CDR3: TGTGCCAGCAGCCCTCGGACTAGCGGTCAAGAGACCCAGTACTTC. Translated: CASSPRTSGQETQYF.

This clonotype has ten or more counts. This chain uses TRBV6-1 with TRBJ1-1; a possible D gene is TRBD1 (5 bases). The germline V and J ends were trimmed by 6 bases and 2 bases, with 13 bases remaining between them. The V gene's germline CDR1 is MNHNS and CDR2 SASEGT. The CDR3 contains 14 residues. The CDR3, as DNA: TGTGCCAGCAGCTACGGGACCGTAAACACTGAAGCTTTCTTT. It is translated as CASSYGTVNTEAFF.

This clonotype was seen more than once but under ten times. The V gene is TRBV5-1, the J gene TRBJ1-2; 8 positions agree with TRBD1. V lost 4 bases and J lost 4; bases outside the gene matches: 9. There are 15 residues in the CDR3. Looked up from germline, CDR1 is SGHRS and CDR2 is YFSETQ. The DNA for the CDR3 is TGCGCCAGCAGCAGTGAGGGACAGGACAGCTATGGCTACACCTTC. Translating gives CASSSEGQDSYGYTF.

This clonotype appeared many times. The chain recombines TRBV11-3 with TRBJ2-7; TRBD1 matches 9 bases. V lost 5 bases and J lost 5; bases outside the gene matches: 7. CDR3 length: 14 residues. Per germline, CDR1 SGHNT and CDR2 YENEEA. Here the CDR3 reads CASSIPGQGNEQYF. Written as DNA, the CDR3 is TGTGCCAGCAGCATACCGGGACAGGGTAACGAGCAGTACTTC.

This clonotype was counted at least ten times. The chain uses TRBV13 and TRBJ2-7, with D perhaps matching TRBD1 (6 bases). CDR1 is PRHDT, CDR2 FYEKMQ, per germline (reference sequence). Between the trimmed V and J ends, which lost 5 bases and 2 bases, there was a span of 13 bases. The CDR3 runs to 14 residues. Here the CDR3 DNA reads TGTGCCAGCAGCCACGGAACAGGGACCTACGAGCAGTACTTC. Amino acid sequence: CASSHGTGTYEQYF.

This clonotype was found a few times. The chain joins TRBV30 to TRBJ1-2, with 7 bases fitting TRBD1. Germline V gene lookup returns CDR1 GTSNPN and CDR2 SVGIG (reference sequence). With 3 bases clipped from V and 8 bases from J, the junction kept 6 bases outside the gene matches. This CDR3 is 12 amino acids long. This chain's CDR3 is CAWRLEGGGYTF. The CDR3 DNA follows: TGTGCCTGGAGATTAGAAGGGGGCGGCTACACCTTC.

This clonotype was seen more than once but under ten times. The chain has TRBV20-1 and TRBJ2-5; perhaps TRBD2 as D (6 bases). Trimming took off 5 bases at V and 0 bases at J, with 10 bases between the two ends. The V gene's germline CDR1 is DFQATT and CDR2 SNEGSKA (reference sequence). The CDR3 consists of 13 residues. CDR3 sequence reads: CSAFGLHQETQYF. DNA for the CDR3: TGCAGTGCTTTCGGACTACACCAAGAGACCCAGTACTTC.

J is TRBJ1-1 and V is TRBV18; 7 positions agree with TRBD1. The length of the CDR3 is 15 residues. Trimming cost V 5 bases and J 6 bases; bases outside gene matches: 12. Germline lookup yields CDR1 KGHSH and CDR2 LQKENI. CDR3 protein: CASSSFNRGEAEAFF. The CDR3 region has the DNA TGTGCCAGCTCATCGTTTAACAGGGGAGAGGCTGAAGCTTTCTTT.

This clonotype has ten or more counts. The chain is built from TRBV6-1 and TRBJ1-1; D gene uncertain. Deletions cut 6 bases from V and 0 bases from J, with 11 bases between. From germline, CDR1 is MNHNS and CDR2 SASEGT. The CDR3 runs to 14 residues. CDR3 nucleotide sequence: TGTGCCAGCAGCTGGTTAGGGATGAACACTGAAGCTTTCTTT. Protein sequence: CASSWLGMNTEAFF.

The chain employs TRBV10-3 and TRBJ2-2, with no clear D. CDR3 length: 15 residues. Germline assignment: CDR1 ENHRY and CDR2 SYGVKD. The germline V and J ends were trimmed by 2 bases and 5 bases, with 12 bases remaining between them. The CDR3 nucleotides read TGTGCCATCAGTGAGACCAGACCCGGGACCGGGGAGCTGTTTTTT. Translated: CAISETRPGTGELFF.

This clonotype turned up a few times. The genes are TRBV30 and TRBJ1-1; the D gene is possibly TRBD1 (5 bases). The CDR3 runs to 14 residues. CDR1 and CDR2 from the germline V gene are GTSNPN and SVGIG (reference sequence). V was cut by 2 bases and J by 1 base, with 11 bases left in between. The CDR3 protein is CAWSLGQGNTEAFF. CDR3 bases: TGTGCCTGGAGTCTCGGTCAGGGGAACACTGAAGCTTTCTTT.

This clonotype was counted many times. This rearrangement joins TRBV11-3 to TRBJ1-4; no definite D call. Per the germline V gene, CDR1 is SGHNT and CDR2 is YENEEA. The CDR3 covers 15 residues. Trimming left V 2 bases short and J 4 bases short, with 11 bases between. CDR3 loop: CASSLSPGYNEKLFF. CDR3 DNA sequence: TGTGCCAGCAGCTTATCTCCGGGGTATAATGAAAAACTGTTTTTT.

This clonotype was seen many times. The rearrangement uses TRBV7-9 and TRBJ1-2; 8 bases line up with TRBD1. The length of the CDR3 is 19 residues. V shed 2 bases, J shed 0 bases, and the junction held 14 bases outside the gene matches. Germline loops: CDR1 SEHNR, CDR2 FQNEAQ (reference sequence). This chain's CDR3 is CASSLQPGGLPMANYGYTF. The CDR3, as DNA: TGTGCCAGCAGCTTACAGCCAGGGGGCCTCCCTATGGCTAACTATGGCTACACCTTC.

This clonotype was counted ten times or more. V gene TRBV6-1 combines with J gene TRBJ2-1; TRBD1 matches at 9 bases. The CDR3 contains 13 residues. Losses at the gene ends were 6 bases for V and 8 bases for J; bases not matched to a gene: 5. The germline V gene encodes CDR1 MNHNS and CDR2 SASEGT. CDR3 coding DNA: TGTGCCAGCAGGGACAGGGGTACGGATGAGCAGTTCTTC. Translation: CASRDRGTDEQFF.